This TCR beta chain is from a study of blood T cell repertoires in COVID-19. Study background: Collection of acute and convalescent COVID-19 samples took place in the United States, Italy and Spain. T cells, B-cell-depleted T cells, or PBMCs provided the cDNA or gDNA that served as material.

Clones were read by immunoSEQ multiplex PCR, and TCRdb kept only the in-frame ones, dropping some. This repertoire shows approximately 74,000 clones, about 91% found once; its top ten account for 1.5% to 2.5%. Trimming took off 3 bases at V and 2 bases at J, with 7 bases between the two ends. CDR3 length equals 13 residues. Germline V gene sequence: CDR1 SNHLY, CDR2 FYNNEI. V gene TRBV2 combines with J gene TRBJ2-5, with TRBD1 as a possible D gene (6 bases). The clonotype comes from a woman older than 75 with active or convalescent COVID-19. Sequencing was performed on peripheral blood. The CDR3, as DNA: TGTGCCAGCAGTGACAGGGGACAAGAGACCCAGTACTTC. The encoded protein is CASSDRGQETQYF.